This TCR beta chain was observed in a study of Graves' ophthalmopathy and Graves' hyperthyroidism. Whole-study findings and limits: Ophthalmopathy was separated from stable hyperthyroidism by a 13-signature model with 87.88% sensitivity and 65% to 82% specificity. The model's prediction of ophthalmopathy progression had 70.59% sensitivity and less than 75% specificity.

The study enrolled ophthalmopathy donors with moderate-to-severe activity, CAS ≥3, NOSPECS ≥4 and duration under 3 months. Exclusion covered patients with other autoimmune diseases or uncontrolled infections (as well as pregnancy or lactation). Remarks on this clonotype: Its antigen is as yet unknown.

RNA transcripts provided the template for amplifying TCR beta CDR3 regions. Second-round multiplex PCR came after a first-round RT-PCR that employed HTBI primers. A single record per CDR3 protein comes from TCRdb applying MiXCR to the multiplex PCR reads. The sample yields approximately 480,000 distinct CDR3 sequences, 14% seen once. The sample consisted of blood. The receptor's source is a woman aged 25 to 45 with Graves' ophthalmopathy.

CDR3 nucleotide sequence: TGTGCCAGCAGCTTAGATTTGACAGCTCAAGAGACCCAGTACTTC. The encoded protein is CASSLDLTAQETQYF. The chain is built from TRBV7-9 and TRBJ2-5; a weak D match, TRBD1 (5 bases). The CDR3 totals 15 residues. Germline V gene sequence: CDR1 SEHNR, CDR2 FQNEAQ (reference sequence). The V and J ends lost 1 base and 2 bases respectively, with 11 bases between them.